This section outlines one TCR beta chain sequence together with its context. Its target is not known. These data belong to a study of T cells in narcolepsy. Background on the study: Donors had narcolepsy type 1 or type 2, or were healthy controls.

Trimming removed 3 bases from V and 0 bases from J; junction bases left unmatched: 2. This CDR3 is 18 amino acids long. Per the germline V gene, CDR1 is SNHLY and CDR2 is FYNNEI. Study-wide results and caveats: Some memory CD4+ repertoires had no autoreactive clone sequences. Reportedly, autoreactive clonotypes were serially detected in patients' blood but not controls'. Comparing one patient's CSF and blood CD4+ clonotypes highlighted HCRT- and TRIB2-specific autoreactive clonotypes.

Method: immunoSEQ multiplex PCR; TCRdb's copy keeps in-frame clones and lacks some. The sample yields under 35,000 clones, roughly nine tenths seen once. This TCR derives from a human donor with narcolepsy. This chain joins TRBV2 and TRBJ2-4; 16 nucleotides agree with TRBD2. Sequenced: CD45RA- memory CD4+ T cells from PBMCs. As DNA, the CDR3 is TGTGCCAGCAGTGATGGGACTAGCGGGAGGGTAGCCAAAAACATTCAGTACTTC. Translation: CASSDGTSGRVAKNIQYF.